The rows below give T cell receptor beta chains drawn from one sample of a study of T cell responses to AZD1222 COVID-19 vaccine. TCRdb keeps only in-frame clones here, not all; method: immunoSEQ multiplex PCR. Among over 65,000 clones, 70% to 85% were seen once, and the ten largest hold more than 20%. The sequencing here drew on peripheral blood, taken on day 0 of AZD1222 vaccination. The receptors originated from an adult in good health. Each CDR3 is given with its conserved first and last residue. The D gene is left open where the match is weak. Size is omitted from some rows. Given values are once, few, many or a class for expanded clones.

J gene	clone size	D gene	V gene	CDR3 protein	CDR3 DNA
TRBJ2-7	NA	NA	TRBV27	CASSLSDGSYEQYF	TGTGCCAGCAGTTTATCAGACGGTAGCTACGAGCAGTACTTC
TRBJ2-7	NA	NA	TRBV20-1	CSARQREQYF	TGCAGTGCTAGGCAGAGAGAGCAGTACTTC
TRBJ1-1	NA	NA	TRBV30	CAWSHGLAEAFF	TGTGCCTGGAGTCATGGTTTGGCTGAAGCTTTCTTT
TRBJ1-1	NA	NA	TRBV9	CASSSAVLGTEAFF	TGTGCCAGCAGCTCGGCAGTTTTGGGCACTGAAGCTTTCTTT
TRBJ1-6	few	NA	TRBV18	CASSLRAGINSPLHF	TGTGCCAGCTCACTCCGGGCAGGCATCAATTCACCCCTCCACTTT
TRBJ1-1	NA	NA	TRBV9	CASSPRASTEAFF	TGTGCCAGCAGCCCCAGGGCCTCCACTGAAGCTTTCTTT
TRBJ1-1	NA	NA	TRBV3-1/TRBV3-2	CASSTVLGGTEAFF	TGTGCCAGCAGCACGGTCTTGGGGGGAACTGAAGCTTTCTTT
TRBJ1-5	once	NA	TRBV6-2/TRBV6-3	CASSYSRGSNQPQHF	TGTGCCAGCAGTTACTCCCGAGGTAGCAATCAGCCCCAGCATTTT
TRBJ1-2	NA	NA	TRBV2	CASSDGYGYTF	TGTGCCAGCAGTGACGGCTATGGCTACACCTTC
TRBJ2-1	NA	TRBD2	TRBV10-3	CAISESGTTYNEQFF	TGTGCCATCAGTGAGTCAGGGACTACATACAATGAGCAGTTCTTC
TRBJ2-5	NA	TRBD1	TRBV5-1	CASSRTGQGGETQYF	TGCGCCAGCAGCAGGACCGGACAGGGCGGCGAGACCCAGTACTTC
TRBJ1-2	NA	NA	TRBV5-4	CASSGIPRDGYTF	TGTGCCAGCAGCGGGATCCCCCGGGATGGCTACACCTTC
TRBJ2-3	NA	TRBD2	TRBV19	CASTATSGSYADTQYF	TGTGCCAGTACCGCGACTAGCGGGAGCTACGCAGATACGCAGTATTTT
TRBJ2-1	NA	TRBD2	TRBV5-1	CASSLVVLAGGPDEQFF	TGCGCCAGCAGCTTGGTAGTTTTGGCGGGAGGGCCCGATGAGCAGTTCTTC
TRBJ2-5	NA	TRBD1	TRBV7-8	CASSLTGTGKETQYF	TGTGCCAGCAGCCTAACCGGGACAGGGAAAGAGACCCAGTACTTC
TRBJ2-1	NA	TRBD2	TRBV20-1	CSASIASGTYNEQFF	TGCAGTGCTAGTATCGCTAGCGGGACCTACAATGAGCAGTTCTTC
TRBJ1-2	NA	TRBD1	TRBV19	CASSPTGGAKYGYTF	TGTGCCAGTAGTCCTACAGGGGGCGCAAAGTATGGCTACACCTTC
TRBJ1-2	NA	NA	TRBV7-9	CASSSGTNNYGYTF	TGTGCCAGCTCCTCCGGGACAAATAACTATGGCTACACCTTC
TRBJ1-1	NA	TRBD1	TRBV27	CASSLSGGPLGTEAFF	TGTGCCAGCAGTTTATCAGGGGGCCCCTTGGGCACTGAAGCTTTCTTT
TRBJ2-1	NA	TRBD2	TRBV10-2	CASSAPGLAGDEQFF	TGCGCCAGCAGTGCTCCGGGACTAGCGGGAGATGAGCAGTTCTTC
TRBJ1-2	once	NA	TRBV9	CASSSGGGENYGYTF	TGTGCCAGCAGCTCCGGAGGGGGGGAAAACTATGGCTACACCTTC
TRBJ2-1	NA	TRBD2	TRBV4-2	CASSQDPGTSGRNEQFF	TGTGCCAGCAGCCAAGATCCCGGGACTAGCGGGAGGAATGAGCAGTTCTTC
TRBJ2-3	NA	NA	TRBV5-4	CASSLAGTDTQYF	TGTGCCAGCAGCTTGGCGGGCACAGATACGCAGTATTTT
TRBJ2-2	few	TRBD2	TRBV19	CASTGLAGTIGELFF	TGTGCCAGTACTGGACTAGCGGGTACTATCGGGGAGCTGTTTTTT
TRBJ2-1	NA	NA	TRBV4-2	CASSRDEIAYNEQFF	TGTGCCAGCAGCCGGGACGAAATCGCCTACAATGAGCAGTTCTTC
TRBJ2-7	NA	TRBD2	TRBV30	CAWSVRGLAVREQYF	TGTGCCTGGAGTGTACGGGGACTAGCGGTCCGCGAGCAGTACTTC
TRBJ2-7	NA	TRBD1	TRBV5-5	CASSIGTGMGDYEQYF	TGTGCCAGCAGCATCGGGACAGGGATGGGGGACTACGAGCAGTACTTC
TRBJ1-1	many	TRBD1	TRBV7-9	CASSSWDRANTEAFF	TGTGCCAGCAGCTCATGGGACAGGGCGAACACTGAAGCTTTCTTT
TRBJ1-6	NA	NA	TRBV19	CASSNHRAMLRGSPLHF	TGTGCCAGTAGTAACCACCGGGCCATGCTCCGGGGTTCACCCCTCCACTTT
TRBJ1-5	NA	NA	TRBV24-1	CATSEGVQPQHF	TGTGCCACCAGTGAAGGTGTTCAGCCCCAGCATTTT
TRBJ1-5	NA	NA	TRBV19	CAVGEYSNQPQHF	TGTGCCGTAGGGGAGTATAGCAATCAGCCCCAGCATTTT
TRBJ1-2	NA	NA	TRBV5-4	CASSLGDRTNYGYTF	TGTGCCAGCAGCTTAGGCGACAGGACTAACTATGGCTACACCTTC
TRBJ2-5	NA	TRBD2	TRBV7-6	CASSLVLAGGTQYF	TGTGCCAGCAGCTTAGTCCTAGCGGGGGGGACCCAGTACTTC
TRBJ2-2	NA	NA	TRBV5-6	CASSLAVNTGELFF	TGTGCCAGCTCCCTTGCGGTCAACACCGGGGAGCTGTTTTTT
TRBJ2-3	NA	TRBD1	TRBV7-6	CASSLALRTGRGTDTQYF	TGTGCCAGCAGCTTAGCGCTAAGGACAGGGAGAGGTACAGATACGCAGTATTTT
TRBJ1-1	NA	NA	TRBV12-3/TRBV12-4	CASSRGTLEAFF	TGTGCCAGCAGCCGCGGCACACTAGAAGCTTTCTTT
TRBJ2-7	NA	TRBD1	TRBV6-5	CASSLRDSREQYF	TGTGCCAGCTCCCTCCGGGACAGCCGCGAGCAGTACTTC
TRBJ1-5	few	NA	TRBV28	CASSPSLALGSVDQPQHF	TGTGCCAGCAGTCCGTCCCTCGCTTTGGGGAGTGTGGATCAGCCCCAGCATTTT
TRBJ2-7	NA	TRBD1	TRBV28	CASRDRGQVGDEQYF	TGTGCCAGCAGGGACAGGGGCCAAGTGGGGGACGAGCAGTACTTC
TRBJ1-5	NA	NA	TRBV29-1	CSVVSGSNQPQHF	TGCAGCGTTGTTTCGGGAAGCAATCAGCCCCAGCATTTT
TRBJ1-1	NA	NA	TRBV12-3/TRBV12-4	CASSFKQNTEAFF	TGTGCCAGCAGTTTTAAACAAAACACTGAAGCTTTCTTT
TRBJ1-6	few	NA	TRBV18	CASSEFPGNSPLHF	TGTGCCAGCTCAGAGTTTCCCGGGAATTCACCCCTCCACTTT
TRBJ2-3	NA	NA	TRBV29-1	CSVEEGGDTQYF	TGCAGCGTTGAAGAGGGAGGAGATACGCAGTATTTT
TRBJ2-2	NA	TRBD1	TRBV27	CASSPIVGQGAGELFF	TGTGCCAGCAGTCCTATAGTAGGACAGGGGGCCGGGGAGCTGTTTTTT
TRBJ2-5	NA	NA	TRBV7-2	CASSTYTYRGYNRQETQYF	TGTGCCAGCAGCACTTATACTTATAGGGGATACAACCGTCAAGAGACCCAGTACTTC
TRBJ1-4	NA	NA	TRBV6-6	CASSPHNRDNEKLFF	TGTGCCAGCAGCCCGCACAACAGAGACAATGAAAAACTGTTTTTT
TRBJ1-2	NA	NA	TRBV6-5	CASSYSSRSYYGYTF	TGTGCCAGCAGTTACTCGAGCAGGAGCTACTATGGCTACACCTTC
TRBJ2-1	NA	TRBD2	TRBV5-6	CASSPSGTAQRKGEFF	TGTGCCAGCAGCCCCAGCGGGACGGCGCAACGCAAAGGAGAGTTCTTC
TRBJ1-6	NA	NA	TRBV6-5	CASRGRNNSPLHF	TGTGCCAGCAGAGGGAGGAATAATTCACCCCTCCACTTT
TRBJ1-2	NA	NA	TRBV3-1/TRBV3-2	CASSPSEKANYGYTF	TGTGCCAGCAGTCCTTCGGAGAAAGCTAACTATGGCTACACCTTC
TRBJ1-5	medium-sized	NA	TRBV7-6	CASSSGNNQPQHF	TGTGCCAGCAGCTCCGGTAACAATCAGCCCCAGCATTTT
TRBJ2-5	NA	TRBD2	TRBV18	CASSPSASGEPLSWYF	TGTGCCAGCTCACCATCGGCTAGCGGGGAACCCCTCAGTTGGTACTTC
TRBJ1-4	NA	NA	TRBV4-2	CASSSPKGTNEKLFF	TGTGCCAGCAGCTCCCCTAAAGGGACTAATGAAAAACTGTTTTTT
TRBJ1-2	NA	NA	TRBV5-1	CASSLGHGIRDYGYTF	TGCGCCAGCAGCTTGGGGCACGGGATACGAGACTATGGCTACACCTTC
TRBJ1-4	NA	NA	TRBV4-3	CASSQDPRRQDATNEKLFF	TGCGCCAGCAGCCAAGACCCTCGGCGACAGGATGCAACTAATGAAAAACTGTTTTTT
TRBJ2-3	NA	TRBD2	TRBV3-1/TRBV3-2	CASSLTSGRLDTQYF	TGTGCCAGCAGCCTTACTAGCGGGAGGTTGGATACGCAGTATTTT
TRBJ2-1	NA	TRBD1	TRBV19	CASSAGQGYHNEQFF	TGTGCCAGTAGTGCCGGACAGGGGTACCACAATGAGCAGTTCTTC
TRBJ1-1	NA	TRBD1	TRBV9	CASSVTGQGGTEAFF	TGTGCCAGCAGCGTGACCGGGCAGGGGGGCACTGAAGCTTTCTTT